In this sample, the clone carrying this TCR beta chain turned up a few times. No antigen is known for it. The data were obtained in a study of a mutant IDH1 vaccine in newly diagnosed glioma. At the level of the study: Patients began vaccination 4-6 weeks after radiotherapy alone, or with temozolomide cycles.

Documented time point: week 23, last vaccination. In every dose of vaccine, 300 ug of mutant IDH1 20-mer peptide was given alongside topical imiquimod. The assay was immunoSEQ multiplex PCR, and TCRdb's table has in-frame clones only and misses some. The table includes tens of thousands of clones, around 80% detected once. Germline V gene lookup returns CDR1 MNHEY and CDR2 SVGAGI. The CDR3 length is 15 residues. Trimming took off 2 bases at V and 1 base at J, with 11 bases between the two ends. The specimen comprised PBMCs, sampled from a glioma patient whose treatment included an IDH1 peptide vaccine. This sequence was found in a woman aged 18-29 years with glioma. The J gene is TRBJ1-1, the V gene TRBV6-5, with D possibly being TRBD1 (5 bases). The CDR3 protein is CASSYDWGSNTEAFF. CDR3 nucleotide sequence: TGTGCCAGCAGTTACGATTGGGGGTCGAACACTGAAGCTTTCTTT.